Following are 31 T cell receptor beta chains from one sample sequenced in a study of shared clonotypes between healthy human individuals (dated by TCRdb to 2020 to 2022). The library was made by the immunoSEQ multiplex PCR assay. The immuneACCESS repertoire file appears here via TCRdb, limited to in-frame rearrangements. These files lack a portion of the clones; in checked studies, under half of the deficit traces to unresolved V genes, and the cause of the others is not known. For this sample there are approximately 2.5 million clones; roughly 93% appear just once. The ten biggest clones cover roughly 0.36% of the sample. The sequencing input was naive CD4+ T cells from PBMCs. The cell subset or site label on this specimen signifies: CD45RA+ positively selected. These receptors originate from a young man in good health. Some clones in this sample may be carry-over from other donors' samples.

V and J are TRBV28 and TRBJ1-2; unclear D gene. CDR3 size: 14 residues. The V and J ends lost 9 bases and 1 base respectively, with 15 bases between them. The germline gives CDR1 MDHEN, CDR2 SYDVKM. The CDR3 spells CASQPMEGNYGYTF. The CDR3 nucleotides read TGTGCCAGTCAACCTATGGAGGGTAACTATGGCTACACCTTC.

Note on this clone: This CDR3 is also generated by other DNA sequences in the sample. The rearrangement links TRBV18 to TRBJ2-7; 11 bases are a match to TRBD2. The junction had 5 bases not matched to a gene; V was cut back by 0 bases and J by 4 bases. CDR3 length: 16 residues. CDR1 is KGHSH, CDR2 LQKENI, per germline. The CDR3 reads CASSPPTSGRRYEQYF. The CDR3 region has the DNA TGTGCCAGCTCACCACCCACTAGCGGGAGAAGGTACGAGCAGTACTTC.

Of note for this clone: The identical CDR3 is also encoded by other nucleotide sequences in the sample. The chain employs TRBV5-1 and TRBJ1-1; TRBD1 is a possible D gene (6 bases). The germline gives CDR1 SGHRS, CDR2 YFSETQ. This CDR3 region has 15 residues. Trimming removed 0 bases at V and 5 bases at J, with 14 bases between. The CDR3 DNA sequence: TGCGCCAGCAGCTTGGTCGCACAGGGTGGGACTGAAGCTTTCTTT. Residues: CASSLVAQGGTEAFF. Drawing the rest from reference TRBV5-1 and TRBJ1-1, the complete variable domain is KAGVTQTPRYLIKTRGQQVTLSCSPISGHRSVSWYQQTPGQGLQFLFEYFSETQRNKGNFPGRFSGRQFSNSRSEMNVSTLELGDSALYLCASSLVAQGGTEAFFGQGTRLTVV.

In regard to this clone: Other DNA sequences in this specimen translate into the identical CDR3. V and J are TRBV18 and TRBJ2-7, with TRBD1 as a possible D gene (6 bases). This CDR3 contains 14 residues. Germline CDR1 KGHSH, CDR2 LQKENI. Between the trimmed V and J ends, which lost 1 base and 2 bases, there was a span of 9 bases. The chain's CDR3 is CASSPLGQPYEQYF. The CDR3 DNA reads as TGTGCCAGCTCACCACTCGGACAGCCCTACGAGCAGTACTTC.

The chain uses TRBV19 and TRBJ2-3; no firm D call. Between the trimmed V and J ends, which lost 4 bases and 2 bases, there was a span of 13 bases. CDR1 and CDR2 from the germline V gene are LNHDA and SQIVND (reference sequence). CDR3 length: 15 amino acids. CDR3 region: CASSNRHTVTDTQYF. Here the CDR3 DNA reads TGTGCCAGTAGTAACCGACATACTGTCACAGATACGCAGTATTTT.

This chain connects TRBV7-2 to TRBJ2-2; D ambiguous. CDR1 is SGHTA and CDR2 is FQGNSA in the germline V gene. The ends were cut back, 5 bases at V and 5 bases at J, with 12 bases in the middle. The CDR3 has 14 residues. The chain's CDR3 is CASSPRTRTGELFF. The CDR3 bases are TGTGCCAGCAGCCCCCGGACCAGAACCGGGGAGCTGTTTTTT.

Worth noting for this clone: Additional DNA sequences in this sample encode the identical CDR3. V is TRBV15 and J is TRBJ1-1; possible D gene TRBD1, 5 bases. Trimming took off 4 bases at V and 2 bases at J, with 8 bases between the two ends. Per the germline V gene, CDR1 is LNHNV and CDR2 is YYDKDF (reference sequence). The length of the CDR3 is 13 residues. CDR3 sequence: CATSKGQNTEAFF. DNA of the CDR3: TGTGCCACCAGCAAAGGACAAAACACTGAAGCTTTCTTT.

The rearrangement joins TRBV5-6 to TRBJ2-1; 8 bases fit TRBD1. V lost 7 bases to trimming and J lost 4 bases; unmatched junction nucleotides: 13. The CDR3 contains 16 residues. Germline CDR1 reads SGHDT; CDR2 reads YYEEEE. The CDR3 here is CASSWIQGEVYNEQFF. CDR3 DNA: TGTGCCAGCTCCTGGATACAGGGGGAGGTTTACAATGAGCAGTTCTTC.

The CDR3: CASSQAPQEVAEAFF. The CDR3 nucleotides are TGTGCCAGCAGCCAGGCCCCCCAGGAGGTCGCTGAAGCTTTCTTT. The genes are TRBV5-4 and TRBJ1-1; no clear D gene. Looked up from germline, CDR1 is SGHNT and CDR2 is YYREEE (reference sequence). V lost 4 bases and J lost 6, with 19 bases in between. The CDR3 consists of 15 residues.

The chain joins TRBV11-3 to TRBJ2-1, with a weak D call TRBD1 (5 bases). This CDR3 comprises 16 residues. V lost 3 bases and J 6 bases, leaving 18 bases between the germline ends. CDR1 and CDR2 from the germline V gene are SGHNT and YENEEA. Written as DNA, the CDR3 is TGTGCCAGCAGCTTTAGGGGCAGGGTTCAGTGCAATGAGCAGTTCTTC. The encoded protein is CASSFRGRVQCNEQFF.

This chain links TRBV2 with TRBJ2-2; D is unclear. CDR1 SNHLY and CDR2 FYNNEI come from the germline V gene. Trimming took 6 bases from V and 7 from J, leaving 18 bases between them. This CDR3 spans 15 amino acids. The CDR3 DNA is TGTGCCAGCAGAGAGCATCATGGCTTCGGCGGGGAGCTGTTTTTT. It encodes CASREHHGFGGELFF.

The V call is TRBV2, the J call TRBJ1-5; 7 nucleotides match TRBD1. The length of the CDR3 is 16 residues. In germline, CDR1 is SNHLY, CDR2 FYNNEI. V shed 8 bases, J shed 4 bases, and the junction held 14 bases outside the gene matches. Written as DNA, the CDR3 is TGTGCCAGCGCGTCAGCGACAAACAGGGGAAATCAGCCCCAGCATTTT. Protein sequence: CASASATNRGNQPQHF.

V and J are TRBV5-1 and TRBJ2-1, with a weak D call TRBD1 (5 bases). CDR1 is SGHRS, CDR2 YFSETQ, per germline. Trimming shortened V by 0 bases and J by 6 bases, and 13 bases separated the two germline ends. CDR3 size: 15 residues. CDR3 residues: CASSLAGQGPNEQFF. CDR3 nucleotide sequence: TGCGCCAGCAGCTTGGCCGGCCAGGGCCCCAATGAGCAGTTCTTC.

The rearrangement joins TRBV7-3 to TRBJ2-2; TRBD2 agrees at 7 bases. CDR1 SGHTA and CDR2 FQGTGA come from the germline V gene. J was trimmed by 2 bases and V by 6 bases; bases with no gene match: 3. This CDR3 has 14 residues. The CDR3, as DNA: TGTGCCAGCAGAGCTAGCGGTAACACCGGGGAGCTGTTTTTT. Its translation is CASRASGNTGELFF.

The chain combines TRBV28 with TRBJ1-3; 10 positions match TRBD1. V shed 3 bases and J 4 bases; nucleotides not matched to a gene: 3. CDR1 MDHEN and CDR2 SYDVKM come from the germline V gene. This CDR3 is built from 15 residues. CDR3: CASSFGTGAGNTIYF. CDR3 bases: TGTGCCAGCAGTTTTGGGACAGGGGCCGGAAACACCATATATTTT. Full variable domain (remainder filled in from reference TRBV28 and TRBJ1-3): DVKVTQSSRYLVKRTGEKVFLECVQDMDHENMFWYRQDPGLGLRLIYFSYDVKMKEKGDIPEGYSVSREKKERFSLILESASTNQTSMYLCASSFGTGAGNTIYFGEGSWLTVV.

The table lists this clone with a few counts. This chain connects TRBV9 to TRBJ1-4; no reliable D call. The CDR3 consists of 15 residues. V was shortened by 3 bases and J by 4 bases, with 13 bases between the two germline ends. Germline loops: CDR1 SGDLS, CDR2 YYNGEE. In DNA form, the CDR3 reads TGTGCCAGCAGCGCAAGACCCTTCCTTAATGAAAAACTGTTTTTT. It encodes CASSARPFLNEKLFF.

The rearrangement joins TRBV6-5 to TRBJ2-1; D gene uncertain. Germline V gives CDR1 MNHEY, CDR2 SVGAGI. Trimming took off 0 bases at V and 5 bases at J, with 8 bases between the two ends. The CDR3 is 14 residues long. CDR3 sequence reads: CASSYSSQNNEQFF. The CDR3 region has the DNA TGTGCCAGCAGTTACTCGAGCCAGAACAATGAGCAGTTCTTC.

This clone was seen a single time. The genes are TRBV5-1 and TRBJ1-2; the match to TRBD1 covers 7 bases. The CDR3 spans 16 residues. Germline V gene data show CDR1 as SGHRS and CDR2 as YFSETQ. The V segment lost 1 base and the J segment 5 bases; nucleotides outside the gene matches: 11. The CDR3 DNA is TGCGCCAGCAGCTTGCAGGGGGACACCAGGCCTTATGGCTACACCTTC. Protein sequence: CASSLQGDTRPYGYTF.

The chain joins TRBV14 to TRBJ2-3, with no clear D. Germline CDR1 and CDR2: SGHDN and FVKESK. V was pared by 3 bases and J by 6 bases, with 7 bases between. The CDR3 is 12 amino acids. CDR3 bases: TGTGCCAGCAGCCAGCTGATTGATACGCAGTATTTT. This translates into CASSQLIDTQYF.

This sequence joins TRBV19 and TRBJ2-7; weak D call: TRBD2 (5 bases). The V gene's germline CDR1 is LNHDA and CDR2 SQIVND (reference sequence). The CDR3 is made up of 15 amino acids. V was clipped by 0 bases and J by 7 bases, with 16 bases between them. CDR3 loop: CASSIERRDSSEQYF. The CDR3 DNA is TGTGCCAGTAGTATAGAGCGACGGGATAGTAGTGAGCAGTACTTC. The variable domain in full, completed from reference TRBV19 and TRBJ2-7, reads DGGITQSPKYLFRKEGQNVTLSCEQNLNHDAMYWYRQDPGQGLRLIYYSQIVNDFQKGDIAEGYSVSREKKESFPLTVTSAQKNPTAFYLCASSIERRDSSEQYFGPGTRLTVT.

The rearrangement joins TRBV7-8 to TRBJ1-1; D perhaps matches TRBD1 (6 bases). Germline V CDR1 and CDR2: SGHVS, FQNEAQ. CDR3 size: 14 residues. Trimming stripped 5 bases from V and 5 bases from J, with 15 bases between. The CDR3 spells CASSAAGAKTEAFF. For the CDR3, the DNA is TGTGCCAGCAGCGCCGCAGGGGCAAAGACTGAAGCTTTCTTT.

The rearrangement uses TRBV5-1 and TRBJ2-7; D is ambiguous. Trimming pared 0 bases from V and 5 bases from J, leaving 18 bases between. Germline V gene data show CDR1 as SGHRS and CDR2 as YFSETQ. CDR3 length: 16 amino acids. The CDR3 coding sequence is TGCGCCAGCAGCTTGGCCCGATCTGACACCCCCAACGAGCAGTACTTC. It translates to CASSLARSDTPNEQYF.

The chain combines TRBV5-1 with TRBJ2-5, with a tentative D call TRBD2 (7 bases). V was cut by 3 bases and J by 3 bases, with 15 bases left in between. CDR1 is SGHRS and CDR2 is YFSETQ in the germline V gene. This CDR3 comprises 15 residues. The CDR3 bases are TGCGCCAGCAGCTCCCGAAGGGGGGGGGAAGAGACCCAGTACTTC. It specifies CASSSRRGGEETQYF.

Only one count was recorded for this clone. This chain links TRBV19 with TRBJ2-7; no clear D gene. V lost 5 bases to trimming and J lost 3 bases, with 8 bases between them. In germline, CDR1 is LNHDA, CDR2 SQIVND (reference sequence). There are 12 residues in the CDR3. This CDR3 is CASSSLYYEQYF. The DNA for the CDR3 is TGTGCCAGTAGTTCTCTCTACTACGAGCAGTACTTC.

Comment on this clone: Different DNA sequences within this sample yield the same CDR3. The chain is built from TRBV11-2 and TRBJ1-1; TRBD1 matches at 7 bases. The CDR3 covers 15 residues. The V segment lost 2 bases and the J segment 1 base; nucleotides outside the gene matches: 4. The V gene's germline CDR1 is SGHAT and CDR2 FQNNGV. CDR3 sequence reads: CASSLIRQGNTEAFF. The CDR3 DNA reads TGTGCCAGCAGCTTAATTAGACAGGGGAACACTGAAGCTTTCTTT.

The genes are TRBV7-3 and TRBJ2-1, with D possibly matching TRBD2 (6 bases). Germline lookup yields CDR1 SGHTA and CDR2 FQGTGA. Between the trimmed V and J ends, which lost 2 bases and 0 bases, there was a span of 11 bases. This CDR3 contains 16 residues. CDR3 bases: TGTGCCAGCAGCTTACGGGGGACTGGCTCCTACAATGAGCAGTTCTTC. It encodes CASSLRGTGSYNEQFF.

This rearrangement joins TRBV6-1 to TRBJ1-6; possibly TRBD1 for D (6 bases). Trimming removed 8 bases at V and 15 bases at J, with 20 bases between. This CDR3 region has 13 residues. Germline V CDR1 and CDR2: MNHNS, SASEGT. The CDR3, as DNA: TGTGCCAGCTGCATGGACAGTTCTTCGGTCCTCCACTTT. This codes for CASCMDSSSVLHF.

This clone was observed a single time. The chain employs TRBV18 and TRBJ1-3, with D tentatively TRBD1 (6 bases). This CDR3 region has 15 residues. CDR1 KGHSH and CDR2 LQKENI come from the germline V gene. V lost 1 base, J lost 2 bases, and 9 bases lay in between. The CDR3 bases are TGTGCCAGCTCACCACTCCCAGGGGCTGGAAACACCATATATTTT. Its protein product is CASSPLPGAGNTIYF.

V usage is TRBV19 and J usage is TRBJ2-2; maybe TRBD1 (7 bases). CDR3 length equals 15 residues. V lost 4 bases, J lost 7 bases, and 16 bases lay in between. Germline values: CDR1 LNHDA, CDR2 SQIVND (reference sequence). CDR3 protein: CASSKGDREVGELFF. CDR3 DNA: TGTGCCAGTAGTAAAGGAGACAGGGAGGTCGGGGAGCTGTTTTTT.

The CDR3 here is CSVGGHLAKNIQYF. The CDR3 DNA is TGCAGCGTTGGGGGACACCTAGCCAAAAACATTCAGTACTTC. This sequence joins TRBV29-1 and TRBJ2-4; perhaps TRBD1 as D (6 bases). Germline-derived CDR1 and CDR2 are SQVTM and ANQGSEA. V shed 4 bases and J shed 0 bases, with 10 bases lying between them. The CDR3 sequence is 14 residues long. The whole variable domain, filled in from reference TRBV29-1 and TRBJ2-4, reads SAVISQKPSRDICQRGTSLTIQCQVDSQVTMMFWYRQQPGQSLTLIATANQGSEATYESGFVIDKFPISRPNLTFSTLTVSNMSPEDSSIYLCSVGGHLAKNIQYFGAGTRLSVL.

The chain couples TRBV5-1 to TRBJ2-1, with 7 bases matching TRBD1. V lost 4 bases and J lost 5; bases outside the gene matches: 6. The V gene's germline CDR1 is SGHRS and CDR2 YFSETQ. CDR3 length: 14 residues. CDR3 in DNA: TGCGCCAGCAGCGGCCGGGACAGTAACAATGAGCAGTTCTTC. This translates into CASSGRDSNNEQFF.